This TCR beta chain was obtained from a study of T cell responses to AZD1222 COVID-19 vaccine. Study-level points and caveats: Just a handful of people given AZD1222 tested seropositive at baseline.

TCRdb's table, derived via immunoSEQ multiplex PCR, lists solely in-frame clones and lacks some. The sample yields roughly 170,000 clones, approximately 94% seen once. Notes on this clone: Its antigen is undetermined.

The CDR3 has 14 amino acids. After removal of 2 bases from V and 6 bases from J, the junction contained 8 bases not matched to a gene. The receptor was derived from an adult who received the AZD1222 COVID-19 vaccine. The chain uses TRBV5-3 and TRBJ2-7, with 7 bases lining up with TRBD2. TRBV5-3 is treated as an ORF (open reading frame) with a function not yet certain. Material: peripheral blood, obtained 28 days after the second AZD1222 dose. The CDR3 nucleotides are TGTGCCAGAAGCTTAGGGAGGGCGCCAGGCGAGCAGTACTTC. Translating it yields CARSLGRAPGEQYF.